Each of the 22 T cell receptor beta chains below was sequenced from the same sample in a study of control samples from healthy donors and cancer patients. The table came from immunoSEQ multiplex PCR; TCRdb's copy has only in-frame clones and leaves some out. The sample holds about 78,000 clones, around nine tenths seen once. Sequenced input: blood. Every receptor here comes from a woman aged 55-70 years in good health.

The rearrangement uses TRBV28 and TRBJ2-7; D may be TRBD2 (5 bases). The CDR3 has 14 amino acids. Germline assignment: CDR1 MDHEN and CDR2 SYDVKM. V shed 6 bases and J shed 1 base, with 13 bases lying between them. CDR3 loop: CASRDPGTSYEQYF. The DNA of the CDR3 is TGTGCCAGCAGGGATCCGGGAACTTCCTACGAGCAGTACTTC.

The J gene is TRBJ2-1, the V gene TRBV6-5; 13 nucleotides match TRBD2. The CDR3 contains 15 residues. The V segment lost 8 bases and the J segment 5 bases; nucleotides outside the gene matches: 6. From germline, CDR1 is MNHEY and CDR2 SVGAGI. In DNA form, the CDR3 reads TGTGCCAGCGAAGAGGGACTAGCGGGACACAATGAGCAGTTCTTC. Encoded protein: CASEEGLAGHNEQFF.

The CDR3 reads CASSPTGTNEKLFF. In DNA, the CDR3 is TGTGCCAGTAGTCCAACAGGCACTAATGAAAAACTGTTTTTT. The chain links TRBV19 to TRBJ1-4; weak D call: TRBD1 (5 bases). The V gene's germline CDR1 is LNHDA and CDR2 SQIVND (reference sequence). With 5 bases removed from V and 2 bases from J, the gap between germline ends came to 9 bases. The CDR3 has 14 amino acids.

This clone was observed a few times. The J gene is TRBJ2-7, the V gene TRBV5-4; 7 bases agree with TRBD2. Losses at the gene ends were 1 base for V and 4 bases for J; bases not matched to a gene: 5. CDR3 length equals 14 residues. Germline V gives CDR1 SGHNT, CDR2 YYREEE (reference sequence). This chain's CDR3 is CASSLKAGLYEQYF. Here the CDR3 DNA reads TGTGCCAGCAGCTTGAAAGCGGGGCTGTACGAGCAGTACTTC.

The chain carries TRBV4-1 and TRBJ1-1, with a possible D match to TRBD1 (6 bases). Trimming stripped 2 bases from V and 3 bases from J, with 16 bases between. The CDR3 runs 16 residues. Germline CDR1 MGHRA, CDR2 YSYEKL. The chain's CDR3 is CASSQSGGIRYTEAFF. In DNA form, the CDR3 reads TGCGCCAGCAGCCAATCGGGGGGCATAAGATACACTGAAGCTTTCTTT.

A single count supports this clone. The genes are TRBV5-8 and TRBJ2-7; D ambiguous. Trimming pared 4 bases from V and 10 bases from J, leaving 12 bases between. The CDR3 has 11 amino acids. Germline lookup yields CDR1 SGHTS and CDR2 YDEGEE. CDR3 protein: CASSPFLVQYF. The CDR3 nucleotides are TGTGCCAGCAGCCCCTTCTTGGTCCAGTACTTC.

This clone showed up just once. CDR3 bases: TGTGCCAGCAGCTTGGTCCCGTCGGCGGGCGGCGAGCAGTACTTC. This translates into CASSLVPSAGGEQYF. The rearrangement uses TRBV7-2 and TRBJ2-7; weak D call: TRBD2 (5 bases). The CDR3 consists of 15 residues. V was cut by 3 bases and J by 6 bases, with 18 bases left in between. CDR1 SGHTA and CDR2 FQGNSA come from the germline V gene.

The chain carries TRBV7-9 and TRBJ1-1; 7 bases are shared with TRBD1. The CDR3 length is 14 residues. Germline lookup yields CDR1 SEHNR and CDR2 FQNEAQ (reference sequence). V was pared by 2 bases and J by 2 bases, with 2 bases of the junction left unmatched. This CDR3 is CASSLNRGNTEAFF. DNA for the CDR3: TGTGCCAGCAGCTTAAACAGGGGTAACACTGAAGCTTTCTTT.

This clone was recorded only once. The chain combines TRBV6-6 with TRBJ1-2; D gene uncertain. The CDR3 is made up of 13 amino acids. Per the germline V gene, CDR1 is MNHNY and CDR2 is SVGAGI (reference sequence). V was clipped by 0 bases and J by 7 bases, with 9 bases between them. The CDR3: CASSYSGAGGYTF. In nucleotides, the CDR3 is TGTGCCAGCAGTTACTCGGGCGCGGGTGGCTACACCTTC.

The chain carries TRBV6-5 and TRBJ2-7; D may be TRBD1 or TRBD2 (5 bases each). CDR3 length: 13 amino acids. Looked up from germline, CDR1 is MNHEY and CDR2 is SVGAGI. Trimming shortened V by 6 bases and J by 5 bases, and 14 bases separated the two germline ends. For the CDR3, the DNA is TGTGCCAGCAGGAGGGACCCTCTCAACGAGCAGTACTTC. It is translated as CASRRDPLNEQYF.

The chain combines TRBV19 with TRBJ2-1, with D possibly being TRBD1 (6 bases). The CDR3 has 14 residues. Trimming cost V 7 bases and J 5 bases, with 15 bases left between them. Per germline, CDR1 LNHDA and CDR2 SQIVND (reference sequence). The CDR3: CASTLRRDNNEQFF. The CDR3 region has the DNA TGTGCCAGTACCCTCAGACGGGACAACAATGAGCAGTTCTTC. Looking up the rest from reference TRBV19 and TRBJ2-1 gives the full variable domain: DGGITQSPKYLFRKEGQNVTLSCEQNLNHDAMYWYRQDPGQGLRLIYYSQIVNDFQKGDIAEGYSVSREKKESFPLTVTSAQKNPTAFYLCASTLRRDNNEQFFGPGTRLTVL.

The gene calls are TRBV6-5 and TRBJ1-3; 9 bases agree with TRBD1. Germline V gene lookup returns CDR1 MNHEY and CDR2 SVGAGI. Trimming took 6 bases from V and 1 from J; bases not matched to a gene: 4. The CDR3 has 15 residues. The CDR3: CASRKQGASGNTIYF. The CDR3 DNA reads TGTGCCAGCAGAAAACAGGGGGCATCTGGAAACACCATATATTTT.

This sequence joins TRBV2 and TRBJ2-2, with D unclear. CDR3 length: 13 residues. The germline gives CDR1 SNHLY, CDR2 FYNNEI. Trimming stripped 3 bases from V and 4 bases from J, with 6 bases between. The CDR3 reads CASSDLPTGELFF. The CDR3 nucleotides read TGTGCCAGCAGTGATTTACCCACCGGGGAGCTGTTTTTT.

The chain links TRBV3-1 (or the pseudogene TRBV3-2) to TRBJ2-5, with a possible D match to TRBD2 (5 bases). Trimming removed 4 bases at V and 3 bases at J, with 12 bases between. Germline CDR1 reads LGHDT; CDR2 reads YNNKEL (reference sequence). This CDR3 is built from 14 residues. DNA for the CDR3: TGTGCCAGCAGCCGCGGGTGGGATGAAGAGACCCAGTACTTC. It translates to CASSRGWDEETQYF.

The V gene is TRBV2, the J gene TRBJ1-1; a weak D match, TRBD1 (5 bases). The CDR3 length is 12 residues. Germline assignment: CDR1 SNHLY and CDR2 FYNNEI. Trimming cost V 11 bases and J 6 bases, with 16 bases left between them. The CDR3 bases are TGTGCCGGCACAAGGGGTTTTTCTGAAGCTTTCTTT. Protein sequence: CAGTRGFSEAFF. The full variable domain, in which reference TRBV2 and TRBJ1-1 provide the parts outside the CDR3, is EPEVTQTPSHQVTQMGQEVILRCVPISNHLYFYWYRQILGQKVEFLVSFYNNEISEKSEIFDDQFSVERPDGSNFTLKIRSTKLEDSAMYFCAGTRGFSEAFFGQGTRLTVV.

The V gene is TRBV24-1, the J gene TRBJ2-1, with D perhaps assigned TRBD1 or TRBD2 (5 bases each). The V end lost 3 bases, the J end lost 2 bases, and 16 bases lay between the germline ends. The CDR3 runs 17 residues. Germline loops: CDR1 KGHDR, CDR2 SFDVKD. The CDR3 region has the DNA TGTGCCACCAGTGATCCCCAACCGGGACCCACCTACAATGAGCAGTTCTTC. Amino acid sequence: CATSDPQPGPTYNEQFF.

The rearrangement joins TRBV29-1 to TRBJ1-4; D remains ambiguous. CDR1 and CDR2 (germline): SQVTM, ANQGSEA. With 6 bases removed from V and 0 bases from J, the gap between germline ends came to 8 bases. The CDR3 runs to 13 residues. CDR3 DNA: TGCAGCGTAACAGACGCAACTAATGAAAAACTGTTTTTT. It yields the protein CSVTDATNEKLFF.

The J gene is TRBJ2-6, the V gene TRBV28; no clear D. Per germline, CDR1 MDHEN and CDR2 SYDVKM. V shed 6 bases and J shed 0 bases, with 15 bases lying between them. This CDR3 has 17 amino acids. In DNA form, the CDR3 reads TGTGCCAGCAGATTCGGACGCACCGACTCTGGGGCCAACGTCCTGACTTTC. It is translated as CASRFGRTDSGANVLTF.

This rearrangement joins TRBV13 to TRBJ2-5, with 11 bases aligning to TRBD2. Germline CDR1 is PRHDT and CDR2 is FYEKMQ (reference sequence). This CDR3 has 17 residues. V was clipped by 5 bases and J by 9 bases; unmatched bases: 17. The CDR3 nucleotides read TGTGCCAGCAGCAAGTGGACTAGCGGGTCCCTACGGAGGGCCCAGTACTTC. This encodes CASSKWTSGSLRRAQYF.

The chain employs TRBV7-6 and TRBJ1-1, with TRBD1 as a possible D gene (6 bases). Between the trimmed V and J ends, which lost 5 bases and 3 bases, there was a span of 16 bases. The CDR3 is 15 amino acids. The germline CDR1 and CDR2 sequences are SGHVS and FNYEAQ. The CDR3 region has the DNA TGTGCCAGCAGCCCTCAACAGGGAGGCGACACTGAAGCTTTCTTT. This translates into CASSPQQGGDTEAFF.

The CDR3 sequence: CASSPHYEQYF. The CDR3 DNA reads as TGTGCCAGCAGTCCACATTACGAGCAGTACTTC. The J gene is TRBJ2-7, the V gene TRBV28; D gene unclear. This CDR3 spans 11 amino acids. CDR1 is MDHEN, CDR2 SYDVKM, per germline. Deletions cut 5 bases from V and 4 bases from J, with 6 bases between.

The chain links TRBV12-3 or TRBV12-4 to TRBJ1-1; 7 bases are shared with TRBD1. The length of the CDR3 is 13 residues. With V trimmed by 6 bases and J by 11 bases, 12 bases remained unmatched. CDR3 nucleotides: TGTGCCAGCAGCCCGCGAAACAGGGGTCGTGCTTTCTTT. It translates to CASSPRNRGRAFF.